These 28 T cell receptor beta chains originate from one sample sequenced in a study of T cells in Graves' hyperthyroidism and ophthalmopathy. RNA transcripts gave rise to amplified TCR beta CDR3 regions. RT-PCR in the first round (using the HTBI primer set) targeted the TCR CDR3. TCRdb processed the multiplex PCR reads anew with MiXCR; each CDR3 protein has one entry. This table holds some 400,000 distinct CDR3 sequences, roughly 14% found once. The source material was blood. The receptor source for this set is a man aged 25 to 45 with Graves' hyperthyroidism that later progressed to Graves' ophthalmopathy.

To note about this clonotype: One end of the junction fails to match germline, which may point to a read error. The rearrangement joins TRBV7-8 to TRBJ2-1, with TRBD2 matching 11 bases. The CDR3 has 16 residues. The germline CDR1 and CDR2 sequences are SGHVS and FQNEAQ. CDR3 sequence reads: CASSLRLAGLNNEHYF. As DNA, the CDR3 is TGTGCCAGCAGCTTACGACTAGCGGGGCTAAACAATGAGCACTACTTC. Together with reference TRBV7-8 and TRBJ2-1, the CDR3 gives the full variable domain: GAGVSQSPRYKVAKRGQDVALRCDPISGHVSLFWYQQALGQGPEFLTYFQNEAQLDKSGLPSDRFFAERPEGSVSTLKIQRTQQEDSAVYLCASSLRLAGLNNEHYFGPGTRLTVL.

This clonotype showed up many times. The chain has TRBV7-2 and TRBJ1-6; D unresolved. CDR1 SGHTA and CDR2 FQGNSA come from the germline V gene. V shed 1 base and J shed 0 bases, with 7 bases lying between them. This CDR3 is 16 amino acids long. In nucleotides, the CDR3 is TGTGCCAGCAGCTTAGTGGGGAGCTCCTATAATTCACCCCTCCACTTT. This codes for CASSLVGSSYNSPLHF.

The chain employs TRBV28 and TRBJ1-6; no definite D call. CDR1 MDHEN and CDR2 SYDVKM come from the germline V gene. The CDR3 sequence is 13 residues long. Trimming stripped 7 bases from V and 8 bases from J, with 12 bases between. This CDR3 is CASKVQADSPLHF. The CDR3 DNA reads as TGTGCCAGCAAGGTCCAGGCGGATTCACCCCTCCACTTT.

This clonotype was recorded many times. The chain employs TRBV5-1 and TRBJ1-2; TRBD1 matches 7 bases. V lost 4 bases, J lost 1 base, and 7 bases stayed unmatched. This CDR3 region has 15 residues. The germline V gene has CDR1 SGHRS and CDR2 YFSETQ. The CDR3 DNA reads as TGCGCCAGCAGCCTCGGGACAGCAGATAACTATGGCTACACCTTC. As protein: CASSLGTADNYGYTF.

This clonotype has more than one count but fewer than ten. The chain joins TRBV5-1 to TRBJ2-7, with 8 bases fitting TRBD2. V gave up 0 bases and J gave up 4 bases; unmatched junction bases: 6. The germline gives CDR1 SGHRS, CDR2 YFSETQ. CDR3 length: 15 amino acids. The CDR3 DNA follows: TGCGCCAGCAGCTTGGCCGGGAGGGGTTCGTACGAGCAGTACTTC. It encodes CASSLAGRGSYEQYF.

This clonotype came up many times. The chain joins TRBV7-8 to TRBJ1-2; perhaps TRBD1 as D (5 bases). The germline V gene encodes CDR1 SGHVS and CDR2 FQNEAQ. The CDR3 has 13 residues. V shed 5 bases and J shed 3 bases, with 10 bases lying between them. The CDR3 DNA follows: TGTGCCAGCAGCCCCGACAGCTACTATGGCTACACCTTC. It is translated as CASSPDSYYGYTF.

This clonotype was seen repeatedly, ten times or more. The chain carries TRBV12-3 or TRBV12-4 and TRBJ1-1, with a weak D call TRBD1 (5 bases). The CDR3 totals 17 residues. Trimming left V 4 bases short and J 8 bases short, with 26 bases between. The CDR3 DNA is TGTGCCAGCAGTTCCTCTAAGGGGCAGCGCAGAAGGTCGGAAGCTTTCTTT. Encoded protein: CASSSSKGQRRRSEAFF.

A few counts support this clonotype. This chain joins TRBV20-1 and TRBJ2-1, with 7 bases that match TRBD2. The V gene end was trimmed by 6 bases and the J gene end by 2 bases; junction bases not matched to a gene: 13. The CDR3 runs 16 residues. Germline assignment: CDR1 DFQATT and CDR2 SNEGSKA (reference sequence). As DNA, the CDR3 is TGCAGTGCCCACAAGCGGGGCGGCACACCCTACAATGAGCAGTTCTTC. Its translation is CSAHKRGGTPYNEQFF.

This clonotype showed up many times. The CDR3 region has the DNA TGTGCCAGCAGAGCCCGGGACGGGGCAAAGGACGAGCAGTACTTC. It specifies CASRARDGAKDEQYF. The V call is TRBV6-1, the J call TRBJ2-7; either TRBD1 or TRBD2 may fit D (5 bases each). Trimming took off 6 bases at V and 5 bases at J, with 20 bases between the two ends. The CDR3 is made up of 15 amino acids. Germline loops: CDR1 MNHNS, CDR2 SASEGT.

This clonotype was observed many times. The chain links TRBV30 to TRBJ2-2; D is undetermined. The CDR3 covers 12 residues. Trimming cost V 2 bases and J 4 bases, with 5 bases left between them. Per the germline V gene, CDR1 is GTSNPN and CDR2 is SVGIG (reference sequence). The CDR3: CAWSLGTGELFF. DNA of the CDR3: TGTGCCTGGAGTTTGGGCACCGGGGAGCTGTTTTTT.

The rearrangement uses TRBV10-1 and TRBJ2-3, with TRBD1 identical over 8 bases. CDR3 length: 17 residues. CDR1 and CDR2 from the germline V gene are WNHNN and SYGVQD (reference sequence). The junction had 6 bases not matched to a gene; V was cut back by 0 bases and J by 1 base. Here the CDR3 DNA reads TGCGCCAGCAGTGAGTCGGCCCCGGGACAGGGCACAGATACGCAGTATTTT. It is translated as CASSESAPGQGTDTQYF.

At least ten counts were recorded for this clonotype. CDR3 DNA sequence: TGTGCCAGCAGTACAGGGAGCACAGATACGCAGTATTTT. Amino acids: CASSTGSTDTQYF. The V gene is TRBV12-3 or TRBV12-4, the J gene TRBJ2-3; the D gene is possibly TRBD1 (6 bases). CDR3 length: 13 amino acids. V gave up 5 bases and J gave up 0 bases, with 6 bases separating them.

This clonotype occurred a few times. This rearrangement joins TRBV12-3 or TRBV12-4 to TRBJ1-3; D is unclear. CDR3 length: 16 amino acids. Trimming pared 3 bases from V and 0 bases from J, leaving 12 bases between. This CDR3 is CASSFGSSISGNTIYF. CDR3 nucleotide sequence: TGTGCCAGCAGTTTCGGCAGTTCTATCTCTGGAAACACCATATATTTT.

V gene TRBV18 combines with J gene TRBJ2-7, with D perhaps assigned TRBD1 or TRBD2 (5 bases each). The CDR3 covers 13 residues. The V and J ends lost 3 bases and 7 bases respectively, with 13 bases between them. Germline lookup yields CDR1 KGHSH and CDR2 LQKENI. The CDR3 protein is CASSPGPLREQYF. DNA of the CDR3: TGTGCCAGCTCACCGGGACCGCTTCGGGAGCAGTACTTC.

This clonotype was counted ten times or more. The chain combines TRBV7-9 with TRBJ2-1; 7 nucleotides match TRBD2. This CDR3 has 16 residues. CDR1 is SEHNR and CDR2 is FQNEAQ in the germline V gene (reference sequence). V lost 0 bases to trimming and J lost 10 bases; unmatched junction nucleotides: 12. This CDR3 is CASSLARPAGLKEQFF. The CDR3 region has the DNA TGTGCCAGCAGCTTAGCGAGGCCAGCGGGGCTTAAGGAGCAGTTCTTC.

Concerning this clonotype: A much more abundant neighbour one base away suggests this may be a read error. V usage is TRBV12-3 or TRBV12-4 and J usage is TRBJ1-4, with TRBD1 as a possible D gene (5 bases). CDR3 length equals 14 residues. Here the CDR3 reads CTSSLVAPGGKLFF. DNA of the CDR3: TGTACCAGCAGTTTAGTGGCCCCCGGGGGAAAACTGTTTTTT.

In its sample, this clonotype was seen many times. This CDR3 is CASSPEQGREQYF. CDR3 bases: TGTGCCAGCAGTCCTGAACAGGGGCGAGAGCAGTACTTC. The V and J genes are TRBV28 and TRBJ2-7, with 7 bases that match TRBD1. The CDR3 extends over 13 amino acids. Germline CDR1 MDHEN, CDR2 SYDVKM. V gave up 5 bases and J gave up 7 bases; unmatched junction bases: 8.

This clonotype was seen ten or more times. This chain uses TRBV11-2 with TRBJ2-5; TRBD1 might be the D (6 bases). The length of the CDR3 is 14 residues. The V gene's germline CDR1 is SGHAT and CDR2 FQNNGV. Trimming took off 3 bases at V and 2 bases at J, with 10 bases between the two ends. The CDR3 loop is CASSFTTGQETQYF. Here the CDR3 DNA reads TGTGCCAGCAGCTTCACAACAGGGCAAGAGACCCAGTACTTC.

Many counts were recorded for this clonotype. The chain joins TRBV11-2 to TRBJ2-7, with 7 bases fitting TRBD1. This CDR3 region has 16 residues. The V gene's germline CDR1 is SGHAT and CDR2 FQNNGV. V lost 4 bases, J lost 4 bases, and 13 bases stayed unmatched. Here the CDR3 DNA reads TGTGCCAGCAGCTCCTTATTCACTGGGACAGCGTACGAGCAGTACTTC. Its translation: CASSSLFTGTAYEQYF.

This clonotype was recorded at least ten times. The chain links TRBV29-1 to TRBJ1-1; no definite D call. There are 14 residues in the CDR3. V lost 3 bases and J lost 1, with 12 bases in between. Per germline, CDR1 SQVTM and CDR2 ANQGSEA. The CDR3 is CSVEPEGENTEAFF. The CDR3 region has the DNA TGCAGCGTTGAGCCAGAGGGAGAGAACACTGAAGCTTTCTTT.

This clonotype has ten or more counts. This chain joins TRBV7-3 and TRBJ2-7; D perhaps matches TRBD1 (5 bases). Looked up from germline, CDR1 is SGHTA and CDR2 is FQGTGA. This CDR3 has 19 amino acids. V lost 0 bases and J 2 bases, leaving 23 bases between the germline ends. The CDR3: CASSLTVWLGGRVTYEQYF. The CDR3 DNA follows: TGTGCCAGCAGCTTAACGGTATGGCTTGGTGGCAGGGTCACCTACGAGCAGTACTTC.

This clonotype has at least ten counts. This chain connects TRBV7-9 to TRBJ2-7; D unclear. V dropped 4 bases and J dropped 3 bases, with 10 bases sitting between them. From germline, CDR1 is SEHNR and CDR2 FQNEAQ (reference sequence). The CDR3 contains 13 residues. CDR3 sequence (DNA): TGTGCCAGCAGCTACAACAGAGACTACGAGCAGTACTTC. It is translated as CASSYNRDYEQYF. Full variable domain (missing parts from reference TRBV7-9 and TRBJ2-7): DTGVSQNPRHKITKRGQNVTFRCDPISEHNRLYWYRQTLGQGPEFLTYFQNEAQLEKSRLLSDRFSAERPKGSFSTLEIQRTEQGDSAMYLCASSYNRDYEQYFGPGTRLTVT.

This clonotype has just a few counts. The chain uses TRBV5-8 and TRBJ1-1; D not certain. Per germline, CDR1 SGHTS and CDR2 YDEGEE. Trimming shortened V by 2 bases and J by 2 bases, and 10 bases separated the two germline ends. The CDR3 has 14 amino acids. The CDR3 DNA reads TGTGCCAGCAGCTTCATCGGGGTCAACACTGAAGCTTTCTTT. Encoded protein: CASSFIGVNTEAFF.

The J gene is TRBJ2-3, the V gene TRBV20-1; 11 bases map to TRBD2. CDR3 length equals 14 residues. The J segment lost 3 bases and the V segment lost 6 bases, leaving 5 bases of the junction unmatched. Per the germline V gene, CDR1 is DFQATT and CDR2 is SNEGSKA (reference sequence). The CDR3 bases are TGCAGTGCACCCTCTAGCGGGAGGACAGATACGCAGTATTTT. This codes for CSAPSSGRTDTQYF.

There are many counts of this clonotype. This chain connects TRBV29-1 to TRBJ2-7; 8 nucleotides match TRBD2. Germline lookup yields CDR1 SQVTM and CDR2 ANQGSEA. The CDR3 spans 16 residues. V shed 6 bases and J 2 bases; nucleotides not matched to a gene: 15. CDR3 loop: CSVAARKRGQAYEQYF. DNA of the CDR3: TGCAGCGTGGCGGCCCGAAAGCGGGGGCAAGCCTACGAGCAGTACTTC.

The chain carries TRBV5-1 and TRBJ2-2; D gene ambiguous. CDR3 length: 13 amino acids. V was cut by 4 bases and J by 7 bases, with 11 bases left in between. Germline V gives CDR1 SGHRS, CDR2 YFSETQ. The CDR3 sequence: CASSRRADGELFF. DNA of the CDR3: TGCGCCAGCAGCCGCCGGGCTGACGGGGAGCTGTTTTTT.

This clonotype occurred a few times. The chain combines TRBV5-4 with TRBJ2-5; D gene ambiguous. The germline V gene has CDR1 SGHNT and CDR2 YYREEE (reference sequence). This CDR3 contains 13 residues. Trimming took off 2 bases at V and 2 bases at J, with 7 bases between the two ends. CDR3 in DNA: TGTGCCAGCAGCTTTGATGCTCAAGAGACCCAGTACTTC. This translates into CASSFDAQETQYF.

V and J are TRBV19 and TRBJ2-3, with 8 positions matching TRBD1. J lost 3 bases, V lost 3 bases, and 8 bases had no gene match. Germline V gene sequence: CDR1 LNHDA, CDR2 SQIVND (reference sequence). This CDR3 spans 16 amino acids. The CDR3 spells CASSMQGAPSTDTQYF. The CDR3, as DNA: TGTGCCAGTAGTATGCAGGGGGCCCCAAGTACAGATACGCAGTATTTT.